The 10 T cell receptor beta chains reported below all come from one sample, sequenced in a study of regulatory T cells in long-lasting Graves disease. Assembly of TCR beta libraries relied on iRepertoire HTBI primers together with Arm-PCR of CDR3 regions. MiXCR was run by TCRdb on the multiplex PCR reads, yielding one entry per CDR3 protein. The data contain 350,000 to 500,000 distinct CDR3 sequences, about 15% of them singletons. The time point denotes: newly diagnosed GD, antithyroid drugs for less than 3 months. There was RNA extracted from PBMCs, and the TCR library was made from it. Another study also made use of these data, one on T cells in Graves' hyperthyroidism and ophthalmopathy.

The input for sequencing was peripheral blood mononuclear cells (PBMCs), taken at new diagnosis, from a patient treated with antithyroid drugs. These receptors originate from a woman aged 25 to 39 with Graves disease.

The chain employs TRBV15 and TRBJ1-2; the D gene is possibly TRBD1 (6 bases). CDR1 LNHNV and CDR2 YYDKDF come from the germline V gene (reference sequence). Trimming took 0 bases from V and 2 from J, leaving 7 bases between them. The CDR3 has 14 amino acids. CDR3 nucleotide sequence: TGTGCCACCAGCAGAGAACAGGGAAACTATGGCTACACCTTC. As protein: CATSREQGNYGYTF. Complete variable domain (other parts from reference TRBV15 and TRBJ1-2): DAMVIQNPRYQVTQFGKPVTLSCSQTLNHNVMYWYQQKSSQAPKLLFHYYDKDFNNEADTPDNFQSRRPNTSFCFLDIRSPGLGDTAMYLCATSREQGNYGYTFGSGTRLTVV.

This clonotype has ten or more counts. V usage is TRBV7-9 and J usage is TRBJ2-7, with 7 nucleotides matching TRBD1. V gave up 5 bases and J gave up 2 bases; unmatched junction bases: 6. The CDR3 loop spans 14 amino acids. Looked up from germline, CDR1 is SEHNR and CDR2 is FQNEAQ (reference sequence). The CDR3 DNA sequence: TGTGCCAGCAGCGTAGGACAGGTTCCCTACGAGCAGTACTTC. It encodes CASSVGQVPYEQYF.

This clonotype came up many times. The chain employs TRBV28 and TRBJ1-1; D gene unclear. V was clipped by 5 bases and J by 3 bases, with 10 bases between them. This CDR3 comprises 13 residues. Germline CDR1 is MDHEN and CDR2 is SYDVKM. This chain's CDR3 is CASSPPPYTEAFF. CDR3 coding DNA: TGTGCCAGCAGTCCCCCCCCGTACACTGAAGCTTTCTTT.

This clonotype showed up many times. V and J are TRBV20-1 and TRBJ2-7; D remains ambiguous. This CDR3 has 12 residues. V was pared by 4 bases and J by 3 bases, with 10 bases between. Germline CDR1 DFQATT, CDR2 SNEGSKA (reference sequence). The CDR3 DNA is TGCAGTGCTAATAAACAGAGCTACGAGCAGTACTTC. It translates to CSANKQSYEQYF.

The sample holds many counts of this clonotype. The chain combines TRBV13 with TRBJ2-7, with 8 bases matching TRBD2. Germline trimming cut 2 bases from V and 2 bases from J; bases unmatched to any gene: 8. The CDR3 covers 16 residues. In germline, CDR1 is PRHDT, CDR2 FYEKMQ (reference sequence). CDR3 sequence: CASSLMLAGSTYEQYF. In nucleotides, the CDR3 is TGTGCCAGCAGCTTAATGCTAGCGGGTTCAACCTACGAGCAGTACTTC.

This clonotype was found many times. The gene calls are TRBV12-3 or TRBV12-4 and TRBJ2-1; 8 bases agree with TRBD2. Germline trimming cut 7 bases from V and 2 bases from J; bases unmatched to any gene: 7. This CDR3 has 15 amino acids. The CDR3 protein is CASIFGRAAYNEQFF. The CDR3 nucleotides read TGTGCCAGCATATTCGGGAGGGCCGCCTACAATGAGCAGTTCTTC.

This clonotype appeared many times. The genes are TRBV12-3 or TRBV12-4 and TRBJ2-2; D not resolved. The V end was cut by 6 bases, the J end by 0 bases, with 14 bases between. The CDR3 runs 16 residues. The CDR3 loop reads CASSIDPYANTGELFF. DNA of the CDR3: TGTGCCAGCAGCATTGACCCATACGCGAACACCGGGGAGCTGTTTTTT.

This clonotype was detected many times. This chain links TRBV3-1 with TRBJ1-1, with D possibly being TRBD1 (6 bases). The CDR3 covers 13 residues. Germline V gives CDR1 LGHDT, CDR2 YNNKEL (reference sequence). The V end lost 1 base, the J end lost 12 bases, and 15 bases lay between the germline ends. CDR3: CASSQVAGDGTFF. DNA for the CDR3: TGTGCCAGCAGCCAAGTGGCAGGGGATGGGACTTTCTTT.

This clonotype was seen ten or more times. The chain carries TRBV7-2 and TRBJ2-7; D call uncertain. From germline, CDR1 is SGHTA and CDR2 FQGNSA. CDR3 size: 15 residues. Trimming took 2 bases from V and 3 from J, leaving 14 bases between them. CDR3 protein: CASSLWPRSGYEQYF. CDR3 nucleotides: TGTGCCAGCAGCTTATGGCCCAGATCCGGCTACGAGCAGTACTTC.

V and J are TRBV5-1 and TRBJ2-1; D is unresolved. In germline, CDR1 is SGHRS, CDR2 YFSETQ. The V end lost 0 bases, the J end lost 4 bases, and 11 bases lay between the germline ends. The CDR3 spans 15 residues. The CDR3 region has the DNA TGCGCCAGCAGCTTGGATCGCCTGATTTACAATGAGCAGTTCTTC. This codes for CASSLDRLIYNEQFF. The full variable domain, in which reference TRBV5-1 and TRBJ2-1 provide the parts outside the CDR3, is KAGVTQTPRYLIKTRGQQVTLSCSPISGHRSVSWYQQTPGQGLQFLFEYFSETQRNKGNFPGRFSGRQFSNSRSEMNVSTLELGDSALYLCASSLDRLIYNEQFFGPGTRLTVL.